What follows is one TCR beta chain and its context. Its cognate antigen is unknown. A multiplex PCR was run with 60 Vbeta primers and 13 Jbeta primers. Method: immunoSEQ multiplex PCR; TCRdb's copy keeps in-frame clones and lacks some. The sample totals 90,000 to 130,000 clones. These data originate in a study of cytomegalovirus exposure and HLA in healthy donors. Study observations and caveats: It was only CMV serostatus that was available as immune exposure information.

Germline assignment: CDR1 MDHEN and CDR2 SYDVKM. CDR3 length: 18 amino acids. V lost 0 bases, J lost 0 bases, and 11 bases stayed unmatched. This TCR was recovered from a man in his forties in good health and CMV-seropositive. This chain joins TRBV28 and TRBJ2-7; TRBD1 agrees at 7 bases. The sequenced sample was PBMCs. The CDR3 protein is CASSLWGAGTESSYEQYF. The CDR3 nucleotides read TGTGCCAGCAGTTTATGGGGGGCCGGGACAGAAAGCTCCTACGAGCAGTACTTC.